Presented here are 20 T cell receptor beta chains from one specimen sequenced in a study of human versus mouse CDR3 diversity and MHC coevolution. Clones were sequenced by immunoSEQ multiplex PCR, and TCRdb holds only the in-frame ones, with some missing. The sample contains about 60,000 clones, 94% of which appear only once. The specimen was naive CD4+ T cells from blood. This sample's subset: CD45RO-negative CD62L-positive naive CD4 T cells. The source is a person aged 60 to 70 in good health.

The gene calls are TRBV30 and TRBJ2-2; 10 bases align to TRBD2. The CDR3 loop spans 16 amino acids. The ends lost 3 bases at V and 5 bases at J; junction bases unmatched: 9. CDR1 is GTSNPN and CDR2 is SVGIG in the germline V gene (reference sequence). The CDR3 DNA sequence: TGTGCCTGGAGAGGGGCTAGCGGGAGTAGGACCGGGGAGCTGTTTTTT. Translating gives CAWRGASGSRTGELFF.

CDR3 residues: CASSKGEGVEKLFF. As DNA, the CDR3 is TGCGCCAGCAGCAAAGGGGAGGGCGTGGAAAAACTGTTTTTT. The chain recombines TRBV5-1 with TRBJ1-4; perhaps TRBD1 as D (5 bases). Trimming left V 4 bases short and J 8 bases short, with 15 bases between. CDR1 is SGHRS and CDR2 is YFSETQ in the germline V gene. The CDR3 covers 14 residues.

This chain joins TRBV11-2 and TRBJ2-4; the match to TRBD2 covers 7 bases. The germline gives CDR1 SGHAT, CDR2 FQNNGV. Trimming at V came to 2 bases and at J to 4 bases, leaving 11 bases not matched to a gene. The CDR3 length is 17 residues. CDR3 in amino acids: CASSLTGGTQYKNIQYF. As DNA, the CDR3 is TGTGCCAGCAGCTTAACGGGGGGAACCCAATATAAAAACATTCAGTACTTC.

This clone appeared once. The rearrangement uses TRBV4-1 and TRBJ2-1, with TRBD2 matching over 8 bases. The CDR3 is 16 amino acids. Germline CDR1 MGHRA, CDR2 YSYEKL. J was trimmed by 5 bases and V by 1 base; bases with no gene match: 7. CDR3 amino acids: CASSQGGGRRDNEQFF. The DNA for the CDR3 is TGCGCCAGCAGCCAAGGGGGCGGGAGGAGGGACAATGAGCAGTTCTTC.

The gene calls are TRBV7-2 and TRBJ2-7, with 9 bases fitting TRBD2. Germline V CDR1 and CDR2: SGHTA, FQGNSA. CDR3 length equals 15 residues. V gave up 2 bases and J gave up 4 bases; unmatched junction bases: 6. CDR3 bases: TGTGCCAGCAGCTTAATCCTAGCGGGGTTATACGAGCAGTACTTC. Its protein is CASSLILAGLYEQYF.

The CDR3 bases are TGTGCCAGCAGTGAGTCAGGGGTCATGGGGGAGACCCAGTACTTC. Amino acid sequence: CASSESGVMGETQYF. The V call is TRBV2, the J call TRBJ2-5; maybe TRBD1 (6 bases). The CDR3 is made up of 15 amino acids. The germline CDR1 and CDR2 sequences are SNHLY and FYNNEI. Trimming took off 3 bases at V and 5 bases at J, with 16 bases between the two ends.

V and J are TRBV19 and TRBJ2-2, with D possibly being TRBD1 (5 bases). V dropped 1 base and J dropped 4 bases, with 10 bases sitting between them. Germline CDR1 LNHDA, CDR2 SQIVND (reference sequence). The CDR3 totals 15 residues. DNA for the CDR3: TGTGCCAGTAGTATAGCTCCAGGGCCCACCGGGGAGCTGTTTTTT. Translating it yields CASSIAPGPTGELFF.

The chain combines TRBV19 with TRBJ1-1; D gene uncertain. Trimming took 2 bases from V and 6 from J, leaving 13 bases between them. The germline gives CDR1 LNHDA, CDR2 SQIVND (reference sequence). The CDR3 length is 14 residues. The CDR3 DNA follows: TGTGCCAGTAGTATATCAAGCCCCTCCGCTGAAGCTTTCTTT. This sequence encodes CASSISSPSAEAFF.

This clone was counted a single time. The V call is TRBV4-2, the J call TRBJ1-1; 7 bases align to TRBD1. The CDR3 runs 13 residues. Per the germline V gene, CDR1 is LGHNA and CDR2 is YNFKEQ. The ends lost 3 bases at V and 4 bases at J; junction bases unmatched: 2. CDR3 sequence reads: CASSQGQPTEAFF. The CDR3 nucleotides read TGTGCCAGCAGCCAGGGACAGCCCACTGAAGCTTTCTTT.

The CDR3 spells CASSRFRDRDSGANVLTF. CDR3 coding DNA: TGTGCCAGCAGCCGCTTTCGGGACAGGGACTCTGGGGCCAACGTCCTGACTTTC. V is TRBV16 and J is TRBJ2-6, with 9 bases that match TRBD1. J lost 0 bases, V lost 4 bases, and 7 bases had no gene match. The CDR3 is made up of 18 amino acids. Germline V gives CDR1 KGHSY, CDR2 FQNENV.

This chain connects TRBV5-1 to TRBJ2-7, with a weak D call TRBD1 (5 bases). V shed 0 bases and J shed 5 bases, with 6 bases lying between them. Per germline, CDR1 SGHRS and CDR2 YFSETQ. The CDR3 has 12 amino acids. The CDR3 spells CASSLEGHEQYF. CDR3 DNA sequence: TGCGCCAGCAGCTTGGAGGGGCACGAGCAGTACTTC.

The rearrangement uses TRBV7-6 and TRBJ2-5; 8 positions agree with TRBD1. In germline, CDR1 is SGHVS, CDR2 FNYEAQ. CDR3 length: 13 residues. V was clipped by 6 bases and J by 4 bases; unmatched bases: 4. CDR3 in DNA: TGTGCCAGCAGTTATACAGGGGGAGAGACCCAGTACTTC. This sequence encodes CASSYTGGETQYF.

In nucleotides, the CDR3 is TGTGCCAGTCGTGGGGGGTTAGGGGCCAACGTCCTGACTTTC. It encodes CASRGGLGANVLTF. The rearrangement links TRBV2 to TRBJ2-6, with a weak D call TRBD2 (6 bases). The length of the CDR3 is 14 residues. The germline gives CDR1 SNHLY, CDR2 FYNNEI. Trimming took off 9 bases at V and 4 bases at J, with 13 bases between the two ends.

The V and J genes are TRBV7-3 and TRBJ2-1, with 13 positions matching TRBD2. With V trimmed by 3 bases and J by 6 bases, 2 bases remained unmatched. Germline V CDR1 and CDR2: SGHTA, FQGTGA. CDR3 length equals 15 residues. CDR3 nucleotides: TGTGCCAGCAGCTTGGGACTAGCGGGGACCAATGAGCAGTTCTTC. It is translated as CASSLGLAGTNEQFF.

The chain links TRBV2 to TRBJ2-5; D is possibly TRBD2 (5 bases). The CDR3 length is 14 residues. V shed 0 bases and J shed 6 bases, with 11 bases lying between them. Germline loops: CDR1 SNHLY, CDR2 FYNNEI. DNA of the CDR3: TGTGCCAGCAGTGAAGCGAGGAGGACGAAGACCCAGTACTTC. The encoded protein is CASSEARRTKTQYF.

V and J are TRBV5-4 and TRBJ1-1; D possibly corresponds to TRBD1 (5 bases). From germline, CDR1 is SGHNT and CDR2 YYREEE (reference sequence). The CDR3 runs 13 residues. The V gene lost 0 bases and the J gene lost 5 bases, with 8 bases spanning the gap. The CDR3 sequence: CASSLGGRTEAFF. The CDR3 DNA follows: TGTGCCAGCAGCTTGGGGGGGAGGACTGAAGCTTTCTTT.

The V and J genes are TRBV10-3 and TRBJ2-5; 7 bases agree with TRBD1. Matching the DNA end better, TRBJ2-7 makes the J call doubtful. This CDR3 is built from 14 residues. Germline V gene lookup returns CDR1 ENHRY and CDR2 SYGVKD. In DNA, the CDR3 is TGTGCCATCGGTCCCGGGACAGACTCCTACGAGCAGTACTTC. It yields the protein CAIGPGTDSYEQYF.

In nucleotides, the CDR3 is TGTGCCAGTAGTACGGACACCATCGGGCAGTTCTTC. Translating it yields CASSTDTIGQFF. This chain uses TRBV19 with TRBJ2-1, with TRBD1 as a possible D gene (5 bases). Germline-derived CDR1 and CDR2 are LNHDA and SQIVND (reference sequence). CDR3 length: 12 amino acids. The V gene lost 4 bases and the J gene lost 12 bases, with 13 bases spanning the gap.

V is TRBV12-5 and J is TRBJ2-5; 10 nucleotides align to TRBD1. Trimming took 5 bases from V and 1 from J; bases not matched to a gene: 7. Per germline, CDR1 LGHNT and CDR2 FRNRAP. The CDR3 is 16 amino acids. The CDR3 DNA sequence: TGTGCTAGTGGTCCATGGACAGGGGGTTCCCAAGAGACCCAGTACTTC. Encoded protein: CASGPWTGGSQETQYF.

The CDR3 DNA is TGTGCCAGCAGCCCACGGGATCAGGGGAGCTATGGCTACACCTTC. Protein: CASSPRDQGSYGYTF. The V and J genes are TRBV9 and TRBJ1-2, with D tentatively TRBD1 (6 bases). With 4 bases removed from V and 4 bases from J, the gap between germline ends came to 17 bases. CDR1 SGDLS and CDR2 YYNGEE come from the germline V gene. The CDR3 spans 15 residues.